There are a few counts of the clone carrying this T cell receptor (beta chain). The data belong to a study of response to subunit inactivated influenza vaccine. Each CDR3 protein is one row after TCRdb ran MiXCR on the RT-PCR reads. Of approximately 700,000 distinct CDR3 sequences listed, 11% to 15% were seen once; the top ten hold around 7%. Germline V CDR1 and CDR2: LGHNA, YNFKEQ. Between the trimmed V and J ends, which lost 0 bases and 6 bases, there was a span of 13 bases. The CDR3 sequence is 15 residues long. The chain uses TRBV4-2 and TRBJ2-3, with D perhaps TRBD2 (5 bases). Sample: PBMCs from blood, taken around 15 days before vaccination. The TCR comes from a man over 45 who received an inactivated influenza vaccine. The DNA for the CDR3 is TGTGCCAGCAGCCAAGATTGGCTAGCATGGGATACGCAGTATTTT. It translates to CASSQDWLAWDTQYF.